The 21 T cell receptor beta chains below all came from one sample that was sequenced in a study of PD-L1 blockade in urothelial cancer. Data came from immunoSEQ multiplex PCR; TCRdb stores just in-frame clones and leaves some out. The sample lists 45,000 to 50,000 clones; approximately 78% were seen once. This sample's time point: pretreatment peripheral blood. Source: PBMCs, taken around atezolizumab (anti-PD-L1) treatment. Receptor source: a man aged 45-65 years with urothelial cancer.

This clone was seen only a few times. This sequence joins TRBV18 and TRBJ2-7, with 9 bases aligning to TRBD1. The CDR3 sequence is 15 residues long. Germline V gives CDR1 KGHSH, CDR2 LQKENI. The trim removed 2 bases at V and 7 bases at J, leaving 9 bases unmatched. The CDR3 sequence is CASSPKQGATGEQYV. The CDR3 nucleotides read TGTGCCAGCTCACCAAAACAGGGGGCAACGGGGGAGCAGTACGTC.

The V gene is TRBV5-4, the J gene TRBJ2-2; D is perhaps TRBD1 (5 bases). V was shortened by 1 base and J by 1 base, with 11 bases between the two germline ends. This CDR3 comprises 16 residues. Germline V CDR1 and CDR2: SGHNT, YYREEE (reference sequence). This CDR3 reads CASSLSVTENTGELFF. The CDR3 DNA sequence: TGTGCCAGCAGCTTGAGTGTGACAGAGAACACCGGGGAGCTGTTTTTT.

In its sample, this clone was seen many times. The V and J genes are TRBV19 and TRBJ2-3; TRBD2 matches 7 bases. V lost 5 bases and J lost 4; bases outside the gene matches: 6. CDR3 length: 14 residues. Germline CDR1 is LNHDA and CDR2 is SQIVND (reference sequence). CDR3 DNA sequence: TGTGCCAGTAGTTCCCAGGGAGGGGCAGATACGCAGTATTTT. Protein sequence: CASSSQGGADTQYF.

V and J are TRBV11-1 and TRBJ2-7; 7 bases map to TRBD2. Germline assignment: CDR1 SGHAT and CDR2 FQDESV (reference sequence). This CDR3 contains 13 residues. The junction had 7 bases not matched to a gene; V was cut back by 5 bases and J by 6 bases. CDR3 protein: CASSLGRVGEQYF. CDR3 nucleotide sequence: TGTGCCAGCAGCCTAGGGAGGGTTGGCGAGCAGTACTTC.

The CDR3 DNA reads TGTGCCAGCAGCTTGTTTCAGGGGGCGACGACTGAAGCTTTCTTT. Translating gives CASSLFQGATTEAFF. The J gene is TRBJ1-1, the V gene TRBV5-6, with 8 bases lining up with TRBD1. Germline trimming cut 1 base from V and 5 bases from J; bases unmatched to any gene: 7. The V gene's germline CDR1 is SGHDT and CDR2 YYEEEE. The CDR3 is made up of 15 amino acids.

The chain joins TRBV7-9 to TRBJ2-7, with D maybe TRBD1 (5 bases). CDR1 and CDR2 from the germline V gene are SEHNR and FQNEAQ (reference sequence). V gave up 5 bases and J gave up 2 bases, with 10 bases separating them. This CDR3 contains 13 residues. The CDR3 sequence is CASSMDNTYEQYF. The DNA of the CDR3 is TGTGCCAGCAGCATGGACAACACCTACGAGCAGTACTTC.

The V and J genes are TRBV5-4 and TRBJ2-7; 11 positions agree with TRBD1. The J segment lost 0 bases and the V segment lost 6 bases, leaving 14 bases of the junction unmatched. The CDR3 covers 18 residues. Per the germline V gene, CDR1 is SGHNT and CDR2 is YYREEE (reference sequence). The CDR3 spells CASTLGGGQGGNSYEQYF. CDR3 bases: TGTGCCAGCACCCTAGGGGGGGGACAGGGGGGAAACTCCTACGAGCAGTACTTC.

The V and J genes are TRBV7-2 and TRBJ2-3, with 7 bases that match TRBD2. Germline V gene data show CDR1 as SGHTA and CDR2 as FQGNSA. V trimming: 2 bases; J trimming: 8 bases; junction bases outside the gene matches: 19. This CDR3 is built from 18 residues. The CDR3 spells CASSLSPRPLTSMGTQYF. The CDR3 nucleotides read TGTGCCAGCAGCTTATCCCCGCGCCCCCTGACTAGCATGGGTACGCAGTATTTT. The whole variable domain, filled in from reference TRBV7-2 and TRBJ2-3, reads GAGVSQSPSNKVTEKGKDVELRCDPISGHTALYWYRQSLGQGLEFLIYFQGNSAPDKSGLPSDRFSAERTGGSVSTLTIQRTQQEDSAVYLCASSLSPRPLTSMGTQYFGPGTRLTVL.

The rearrangement uses TRBV19 and TRBJ2-2, with TRBD2 matching 10 bases. The CDR3 is made up of 17 amino acids. Trimming cost V 3 bases and J 7 bases; bases outside gene matches: 11. The germline CDR1 and CDR2 sequences are LNHDA and SQIVND (reference sequence). The CDR3 reads CASSMSVASGRGGELFF. For the CDR3, the DNA is TGTGCCAGTAGTATGAGTGTGGCTAGCGGGAGAGGCGGGGAGCTGTTTTTT.

Concerning this clone itself: Other DNA sequences in the same sample also yield this CDR3. The rearrangement links TRBV2 to TRBJ1-2; the match to TRBD1 covers 7 bases. The CDR3 loop spans 12 amino acids. The ends lost 4 bases at V and 13 bases at J; junction bases unmatched: 9. Germline CDR1 is SNHLY and CDR2 is FYNNEI. The CDR3 reads CASSGGQTQSTF. CDR3 coding DNA: TGTGCCAGCAGTGGGGGACAGACCCAGTCCACCTTC. Combining the CDR3 with reference TRBV2 and TRBJ1-2 gives the whole variable domain EPEVTQTPSHQVTQMGQEVILRCVPISNHLYFYWYRQILGQKVEFLVSFYNNEISEKSEIFDDQFSVERPDGSNFTLKIRSTKLEDSAMYFCASSGGQTQSTFGSGTRLTVV.

Details on this clone: Its ends do not fully match the called genes, so a read error is possible. This chain links TRBV6-5 with TRBJ1-3, with 7 bases aligning to TRBD1. This CDR3 is 15 amino acids long. Germline CDR1 and CDR2: MNHEY and SVGAGI. The CDR3 sequence is CASSSYRGSGDTIYF. The CDR3 DNA reads TGTGCCAGCAGTTCCTACAGGGGAAGTGGAGACACCATATATTTT.

The J gene is TRBJ1-4, the V gene TRBV11-2, with 7 bases aligning to TRBD1. Germline V gene sequence: CDR1 SGHAT, CDR2 FQNNGV. CDR3 size: 14 residues. V dropped 5 bases and J dropped 10; count of bases not matched to a gene: 10. CDR3 nucleotide sequence: TGTGCCAGCAGCGCCCGACAGGGAGTAGGAAAACTGTTTTTT. Protein sequence: CASSARQGVGKLFF.

This clone turned up a few times. The chain recombines TRBV5-8 with TRBJ1-2; D is undetermined. The CDR3 covers 15 residues. V lost 4 bases and J 7 bases, leaving 20 bases between the germline ends. Germline V CDR1 and CDR2: SGHTS, YDEGEE. Written as DNA, the CDR3 is TGTGCCAGCAGCCGCGGCCCCTCCGTGGGGAGTGGCTACACCTTC. As protein: CASSRGPSVGSGYTF.

J is TRBJ2-1 and V is TRBV6-5; D is possibly TRBD2 (7 bases). Germline CDR1 is MNHEY and CDR2 is SVGAGI. This CDR3 has 12 amino acids. Trimming took off 5 bases at V and 14 bases at J, with 16 bases between the two ends. The CDR3 nucleotides are TGTGCCAGCAGTGTCCTGGGGGGGCTGGAGTTCTTC. Amino acids: CASSVLGGLEFF.

V and J are TRBV29-1 and TRBJ2-7; D perhaps matches TRBD1 (5 bases). Germline V gene lookup returns CDR1 SQVTM and CDR2 ANQGSEA. V was pared by 2 bases and J by 3 bases, with 11 bases between. The CDR3 extends over 13 amino acids. CDR3 protein: CSVETVGDYEQYF. For the CDR3, the DNA is TGCAGCGTTGAAACGGTAGGGGACTACGAGCAGTACTTC.

J is TRBJ2-2 and V is TRBV7-8, with 7 nucleotides matching TRBD2. Germline V gene sequence: CDR1 SGHVS, CDR2 FQNEAQ. This CDR3 region has 17 residues. V dropped 5 bases and J dropped 4; count of bases not matched to a gene: 13. The CDR3 protein is CASSGLGSGGSTGELFF. DNA for the CDR3: TGTGCCAGCAGCGGATTGGGATCCGGGGGGTCCACCGGGGAGCTGTTTTTT.

The gene calls are TRBV5-6 and TRBJ2-5, with TRBD2 as a possible D gene (5 bases). The ends were cut back, 0 bases at V and 7 bases at J, with 13 bases in the middle. Germline CDR1 is SGHDT and CDR2 is YYEEEE. The CDR3 consists of 14 residues. CDR3 loop: CASSLGSSLGTQYF. The CDR3 DNA follows: TGTGCCAGCAGCTTGGGGTCTAGCTTGGGGACCCAGTACTTC. The entire variable domain, with the rest obtained from reference TRBV5-6 and TRBJ2-5, is as follows: DAGVTQSPTHLIKTRGQQVTLRCSPKSGHDTVSWYQQALGQGPQFIFQYYEEEERQRGNFPDRFSGHQFPNYSSELNVNALLLGDSALYLCASSLGSSLGTQYFGPGTRLLVL.

This clone was counted between two and nine times. The J gene is TRBJ1-1, the V gene TRBV18; D gene ambiguous. V lost 3 bases and J lost 4, with 9 bases in between. Germline V gene lookup returns CDR1 KGHSH and CDR2 LQKENI. This CDR3 region has 13 residues. The CDR3 nucleotides are TGTGCCAGCTCACCCTGGGGAGCCACTGAAGCTTTCTTT. This codes for CASSPWGATEAFF.

V and J are TRBV10-3 and TRBJ2-6; 8 nucleotides match TRBD2. Trimming cost V 9 bases and J 0 bases; bases outside gene matches: 7. Germline CDR1 and CDR2: ENHRY and SYGVKD. The CDR3 totals 16 residues. The CDR3 sequence is CAIPSGPSSGANVLTF. CDR3 DNA: TGTGCCATTCCTAGCGGGCCCAGCTCTGGGGCCAACGTCCTGACTTTC.

The chain carries TRBV18 and TRBJ1-4, with D tentatively TRBD1 (6 bases). V dropped 6 bases and J dropped 8 bases, with 16 bases sitting between them. CDR3 length: 14 amino acids. Germline values: CDR1 KGHSH, CDR2 LQKENI. CDR3 DNA: TGTGCCAGCTCCCCGGCACAGGGTTACGAAAAACTGTTTTTT. Protein product: CASSPAQGYEKLFF.

The CDR3 loop reads CASSPGLAGTYEQYF. In DNA form, the CDR3 reads TGTGCCAGCTCACCAGGGCTAGCGGGGACCTACGAGCAGTACTTC. This chain connects TRBV18 to TRBJ2-7; TRBD2 aligns across 9 bases. V lost 2 bases and J lost 2; bases outside the gene matches: 4. The CDR3 is 15 amino acids. Germline CDR1 is KGHSH and CDR2 is LQKENI.